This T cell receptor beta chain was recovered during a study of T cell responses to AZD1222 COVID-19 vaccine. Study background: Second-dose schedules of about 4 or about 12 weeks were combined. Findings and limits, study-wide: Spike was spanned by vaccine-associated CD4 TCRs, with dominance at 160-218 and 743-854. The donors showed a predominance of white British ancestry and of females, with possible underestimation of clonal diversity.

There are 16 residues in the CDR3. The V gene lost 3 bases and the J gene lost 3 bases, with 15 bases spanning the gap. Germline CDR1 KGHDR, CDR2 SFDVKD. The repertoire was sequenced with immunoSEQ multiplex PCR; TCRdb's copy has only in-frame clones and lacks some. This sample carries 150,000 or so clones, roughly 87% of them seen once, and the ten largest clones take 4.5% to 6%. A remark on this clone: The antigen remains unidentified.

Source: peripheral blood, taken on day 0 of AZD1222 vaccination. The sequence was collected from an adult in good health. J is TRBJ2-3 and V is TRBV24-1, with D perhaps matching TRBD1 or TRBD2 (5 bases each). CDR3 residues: CATSDPGTKGTDTQYF. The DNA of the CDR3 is TGTGCCACCAGTGATCCCGGGACCAAGGGGACAGATACGCAGTATTTT.